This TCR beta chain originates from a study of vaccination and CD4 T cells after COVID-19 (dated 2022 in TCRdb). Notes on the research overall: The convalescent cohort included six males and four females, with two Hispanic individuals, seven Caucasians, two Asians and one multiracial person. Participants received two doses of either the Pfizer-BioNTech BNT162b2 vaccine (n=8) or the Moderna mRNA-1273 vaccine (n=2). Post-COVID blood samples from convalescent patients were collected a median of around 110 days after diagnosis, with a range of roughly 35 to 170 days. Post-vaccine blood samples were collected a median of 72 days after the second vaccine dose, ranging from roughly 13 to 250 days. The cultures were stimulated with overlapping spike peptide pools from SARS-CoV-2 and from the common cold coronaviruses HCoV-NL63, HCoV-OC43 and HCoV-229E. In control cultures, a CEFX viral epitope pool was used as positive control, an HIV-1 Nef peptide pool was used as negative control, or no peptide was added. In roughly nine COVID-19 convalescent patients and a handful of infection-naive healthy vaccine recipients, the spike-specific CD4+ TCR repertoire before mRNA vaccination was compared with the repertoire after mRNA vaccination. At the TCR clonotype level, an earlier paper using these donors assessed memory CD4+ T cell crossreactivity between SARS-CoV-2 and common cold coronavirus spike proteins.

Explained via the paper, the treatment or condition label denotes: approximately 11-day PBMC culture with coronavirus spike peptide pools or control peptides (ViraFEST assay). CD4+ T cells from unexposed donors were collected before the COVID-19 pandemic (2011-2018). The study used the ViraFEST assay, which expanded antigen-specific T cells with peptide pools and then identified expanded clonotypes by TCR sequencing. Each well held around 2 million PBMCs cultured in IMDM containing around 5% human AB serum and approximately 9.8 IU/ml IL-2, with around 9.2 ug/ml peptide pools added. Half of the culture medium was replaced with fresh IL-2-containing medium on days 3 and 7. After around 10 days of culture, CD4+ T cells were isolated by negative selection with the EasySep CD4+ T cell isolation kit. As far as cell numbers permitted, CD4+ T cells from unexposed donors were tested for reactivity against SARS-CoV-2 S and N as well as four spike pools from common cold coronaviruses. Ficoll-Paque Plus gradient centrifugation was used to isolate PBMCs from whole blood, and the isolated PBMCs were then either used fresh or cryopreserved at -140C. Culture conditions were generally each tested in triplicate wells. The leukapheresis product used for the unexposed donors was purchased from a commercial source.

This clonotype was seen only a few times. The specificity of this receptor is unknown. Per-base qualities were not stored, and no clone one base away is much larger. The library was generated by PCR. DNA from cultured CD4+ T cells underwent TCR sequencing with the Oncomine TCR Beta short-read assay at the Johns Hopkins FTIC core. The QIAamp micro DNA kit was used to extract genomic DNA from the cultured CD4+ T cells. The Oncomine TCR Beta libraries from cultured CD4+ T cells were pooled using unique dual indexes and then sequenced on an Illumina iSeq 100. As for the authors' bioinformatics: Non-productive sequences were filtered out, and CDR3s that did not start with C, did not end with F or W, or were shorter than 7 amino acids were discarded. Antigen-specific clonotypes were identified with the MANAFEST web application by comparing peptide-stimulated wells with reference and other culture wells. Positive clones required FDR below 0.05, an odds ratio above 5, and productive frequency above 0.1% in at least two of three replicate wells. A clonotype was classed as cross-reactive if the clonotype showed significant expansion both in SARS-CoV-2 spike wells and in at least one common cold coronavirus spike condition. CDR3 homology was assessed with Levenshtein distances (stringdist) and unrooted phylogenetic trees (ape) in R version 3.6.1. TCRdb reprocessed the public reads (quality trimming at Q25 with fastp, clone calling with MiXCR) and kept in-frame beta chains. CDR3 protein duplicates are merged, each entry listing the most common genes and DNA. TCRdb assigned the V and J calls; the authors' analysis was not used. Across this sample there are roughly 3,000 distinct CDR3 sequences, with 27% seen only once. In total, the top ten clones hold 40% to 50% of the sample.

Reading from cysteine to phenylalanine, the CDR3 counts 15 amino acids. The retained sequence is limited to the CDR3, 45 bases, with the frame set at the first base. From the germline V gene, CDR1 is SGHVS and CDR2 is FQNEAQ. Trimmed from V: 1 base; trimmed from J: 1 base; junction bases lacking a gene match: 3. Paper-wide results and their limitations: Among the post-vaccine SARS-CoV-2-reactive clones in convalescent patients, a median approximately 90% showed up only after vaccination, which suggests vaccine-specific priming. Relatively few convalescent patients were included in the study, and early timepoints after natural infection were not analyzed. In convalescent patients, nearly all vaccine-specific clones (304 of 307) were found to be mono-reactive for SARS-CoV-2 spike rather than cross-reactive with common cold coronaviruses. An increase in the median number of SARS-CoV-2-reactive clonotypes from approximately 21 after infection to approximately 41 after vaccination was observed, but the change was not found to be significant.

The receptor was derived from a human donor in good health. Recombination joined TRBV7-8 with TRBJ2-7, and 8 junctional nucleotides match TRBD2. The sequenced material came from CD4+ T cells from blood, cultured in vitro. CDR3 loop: CASSLGRGVSYEQYF. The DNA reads TGTGCCAGCAGCTTAGGGCGGGGGGTGTCCTACGAGCAGTACTTC.